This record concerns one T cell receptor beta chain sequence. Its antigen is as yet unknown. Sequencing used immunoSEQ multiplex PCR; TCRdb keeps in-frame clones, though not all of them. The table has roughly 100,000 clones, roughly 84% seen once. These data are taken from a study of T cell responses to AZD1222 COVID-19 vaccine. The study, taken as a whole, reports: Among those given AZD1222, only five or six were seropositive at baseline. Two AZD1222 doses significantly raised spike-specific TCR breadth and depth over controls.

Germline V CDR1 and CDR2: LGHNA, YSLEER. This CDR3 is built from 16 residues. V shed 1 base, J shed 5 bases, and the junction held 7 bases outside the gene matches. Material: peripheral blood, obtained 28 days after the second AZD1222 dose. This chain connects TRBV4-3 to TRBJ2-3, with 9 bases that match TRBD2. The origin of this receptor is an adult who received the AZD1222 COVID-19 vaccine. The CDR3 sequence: CASSQGGLARGDTQYF. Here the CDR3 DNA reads TGCGCCAGCAGCCAAGGGGGACTAGCCCGGGGAGATACGCAGTATTTT.